Sequencing of this T cell receptor beta chain was carried out in a study of human T cells and chemical hapten exposure (dated by TCRdb to 2020 to 2022). In the study overall: The libraries were sequenced as a pool, and the TCR yield per sample differed mostly because of small variations in library volumes within the pool. Peripheral blood TCR repertoire changes were tracked in vivo in alopecia patients during primary and secondary sensitization to the hapten diphenylcyclopropenone (DPC). From each blood RNA sample, both TCR alpha and TCR beta chains were sequenced. Results and caveats for the whole study, not just this receptor: Repeated subsampling changed both the strength of the expansion versus patch-test correlation and the threshold at which that correlation became significant. DPC sensitization did not change the number of TCRs with a frequency above 1 in 1000, and there was no evidence of changes in global repertoire structure.

This clonotype was recorded at least ten times. The antigen it binds to is not known. Base quality data are lacking; no much larger clone is found one base away. What this sample's time point label stands for: healthy volunteer bleed at 6 weeks. Total RNA was extracted from unfractionated whole blood collected in Tempus Blood RNA tubes. Five healthy volunteers served as TCR sequencing controls and were bled at day 0, 2 weeks and 6 weeks. The CDR3 runs 18 amino acids, cysteine and phenylalanine included. Only the CDR3 portion is preserved as DNA: 54 bases, with reading frame beginning at the first base. CDR1 SQVTM and CDR2 ANQGSEA were looked up in the germline V gene. Trimming at the junction amounts to 3 bases on V and 5 bases on J, and the germline ends lie 23 bases apart. The library was built by means of RACE. This sample was sequenced with a NextSeq 500. During library preparation, unique molecular identifiers were attached to individual cDNA molecules so that TCRs could be counted in a quantitative, reproducible way. The study's own analysis went as follows. A median of around 100,000 TCRs per sample was observed, with a range of 23,224 to 690,600. The Decombinator software suite was used to annotate the V, J and CDR3 of the TCR reads. Every sample was subsampled to the same number of TCRs (28,000) for the PS versus PT1 abundance plots. TCRs were defined as expanded if absent before sensitization and observed at least eight times at the 2-week time point. Clones were called with MiXCR by TCRdb after fastp trimmed the public reads at Q25, and only in-frame beta chains were retained. Each entry is one CDR3 protein sequence, shown with its most common DNA and genes. The V and J calls follow TCRdb's processing rather than the paper's. Here the sample has fewer than 100,000 distinct CDR3 sequences; 7% to 9.5% occur a single time. Jointly, the top ten make up about 1.5% of the sample.

Source material: whole blood. Rearrangement joined TRBV29-1 to TRBJ1-6; TRBD1 is a possible D gene, resting on 5 matching bases. The TCR was taken from a female donor in good health. Some clones in this sample may be carry-over from other donors' samples. For the CDR3, the sequence is CSVDLGGSRTPDNSPLHF. The nucleotide sequence is given as TGCAGCGTTGACCTGGGGGGGAGCAGGACACCCGATAATTCACCCCTCCACTTT.